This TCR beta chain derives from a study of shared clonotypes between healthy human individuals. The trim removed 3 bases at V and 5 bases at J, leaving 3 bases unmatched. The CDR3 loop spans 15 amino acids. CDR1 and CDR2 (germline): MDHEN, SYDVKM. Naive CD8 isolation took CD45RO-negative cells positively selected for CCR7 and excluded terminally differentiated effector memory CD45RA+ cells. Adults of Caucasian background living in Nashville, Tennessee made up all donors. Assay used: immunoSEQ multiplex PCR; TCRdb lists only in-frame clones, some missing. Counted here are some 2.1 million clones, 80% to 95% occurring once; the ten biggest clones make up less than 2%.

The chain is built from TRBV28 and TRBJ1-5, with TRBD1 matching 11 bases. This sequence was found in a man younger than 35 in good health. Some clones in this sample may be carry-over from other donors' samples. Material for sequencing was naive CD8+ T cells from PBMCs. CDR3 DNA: TGTGCCAGCAGTTTGAAGGGACAGGGGGATCAGCCCCAGCATTTT. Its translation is CASSLKGQGDQPQHF.